Listed below are T cell receptor beta chains from one sample, sequenced in a study of blood T cell repertoires in COVID-19. This table comes from immunoSEQ multiplex PCR, and its TCRdb copy is limited to in-frame clones, with some not included. Of about 92,000 clones in the sample, 87% were seen once. The sample was peripheral blood. The receptors were gathered from a woman aged 60-75 years with COVID-19, enrolled during active disease. Both conserved end residues are part of each CDR3. Each record gives: D gene, clone size, V gene, J gene, CDR3 DNA, CDR3 protein. A D gene is named only where the DNA matches it firmly. Clone size is given for some rows only: seen once, a few or many times, or a class if the clone is expanded.

D gene: .; clone size: .; V gene: TRBV3-1/TRBV3-2; J gene: TRBJ1-1; CDR3 DNA: TGTGCCAGCAGCCAAGGGGGGGGCACTGAAGCTTTCTTT; CDR3 protein: CASSQGGGTEAFF
D gene: TRBD2; clone size: .; V gene: TRBV6-2/TRBV6-3; J gene: TRBJ2-4; CDR3 DNA: TGTGCCAGCAGTTACCCATGGGGGGGGAACATTCAGTACTTC; CDR3 protein: CASSYPWGGNIQYF
D gene: TRBD1; clone size: .; V gene: TRBV28; J gene: TRBJ1-1; CDR3 DNA: TGTGCCAGCACGTGGACAGGCAAAAACGCTGAAGCTTTCTTT; CDR3 protein: CASTWTGKNAEAFF
D gene: .; clone size: .; V gene: TRBV2; J gene: TRBJ1-1; CDR3 DNA: TGTGCCAGCAGCCCCGGACAGTTGAACACTGAAGCTTTCTTT; CDR3 protein: CASSPGQLNTEAFF
D gene: TRBD2; clone size: .; V gene: TRBV7-2; J gene: TRBJ2-5; CDR3 DNA: TGTGCCAGCAGCCCGCTTTTGGGCGGGGGGCCCGAAGGGGAGACCCAGTACTTC; CDR3 protein: CASSPLLGGGPEGETQYF
D gene: .; clone size: .; V gene: TRBV5-8; J gene: TRBJ1-3; CDR3 DNA: TGTGCCAGCAGCTTGGCCCCGCCGGGAGGAAACACCATATATTTT; CDR3 protein: CASSLAPPGGNTIYF
D gene: TRBD1; clone size: .; V gene: TRBV11-3; J gene: TRBJ2-5; CDR3 DNA: TGTGCCAGCAGCTTAGACGGCAGGGGGCCAGAGACCCAGTACTTC; CDR3 protein: CASSLDGRGPETQYF
D gene: TRBD2; clone size: .; V gene: TRBV3-1/TRBV3-2; J gene: TRBJ2-5; CDR3 DNA: TGTGCCAGCAGCCAAGACATAGCGGGGGGTTATCGGACCCAGTACTTC; CDR3 protein: CASSQDIAGGYRTQYF
D gene: .; clone size: .; V gene: TRBV2; J gene: TRBJ2-7; CDR3 DNA: TGTGCCAGCAGCCGCGGTAGCGGAACCTACGAGCAGTACTTC; CDR3 protein: CASSRGSGTYEQYF
D gene: TRBD1; clone size: .; V gene: TRBV5-5; J gene: TRBJ2-5; CDR3 DNA: TGTGCCAGCAGCTTGGTGACAGGGGTAGGGGAGACCCAGTACTTC; CDR3 protein: CASSLVTGVGETQYF
D gene: .; clone size: .; V gene: TRBV24-1; J gene: TRBJ2-3; CDR3 DNA: TGTGCCACCAGTGATCTCGCGGTCGGGGGGCGAGGAGATACGCAGTATTTT; CDR3 protein: CATSDLAVGGRGDTQYF
D gene: .; clone size: .; V gene: TRBV7-2; J gene: TRBJ1-4; CDR3 DNA: TGTGCCAGCAGCTCCCTCCTGGTCCCGGGGGAAAAACTGTTTTTT; CDR3 protein: CASSSLLVPGEKLFF
D gene: .; clone size: .; V gene: TRBV19; J gene: TRBJ2-6; CDR3 DNA: TGTGCCAGTAGTCGGGGTAGGAGGCTTGGGGCCAACGTCCTGACTTTC; CDR3 protein: CASSRGRRLGANVLTF
D gene: TRBD1; clone size: .; V gene: TRBV10-3; J gene: TRBJ2-7; CDR3 DNA: TGTGCCATCAGTGAACCACGACAGGGGCGCACCTACGAGCAGTACTTC; CDR3 protein: CAISEPRQGRTYEQYF
D gene: .; clone size: .; V gene: TRBV6-6; J gene: TRBJ2-7; CDR3 DNA: TGTGCCAGCAGTCAGGGGTTTAGTTACTACGAGCAGTACTTC; CDR3 protein: CASSQGFSYYEQYF
D gene: TRBD1; clone size: .; V gene: TRBV6-5; J gene: TRBJ1-2; CDR3 DNA: TGTGCCAGCAGTTACTCCGGGACAGCCGATGGCTACACCTTC; CDR3 protein: CASSYSGTADGYTF
D gene: .; clone size: .; V gene: TRBV30; J gene: TRBJ1-2; CDR3 DNA: TGTGCCTGGAATAGCTCTCCAGCAAACTATGGCTACACCTTC; CDR3 protein: CAWNSSPANYGYTF
D gene: TRBD2; clone size: once; V gene: TRBV5-1; J gene: TRBJ2-3; CDR3 DNA: TGCGCCAGCAGCAGACGCGCTAGCGGGGGGGGCACAGATACGCAGTATTTT; CDR3 protein: CASSRRASGGGTDTQYF
D gene: TRBD1; clone size: few; V gene: TRBV4-1; J gene: TRBJ1-1; CDR3 DNA: TGCGCCAGCAGCCCCCGGGACAGGAACACTGAAGCTTTCTTT; CDR3 protein: CASSPRDRNTEAFF
D gene: .; clone size: .; V gene: TRBV28; J gene: TRBJ1-2; CDR3 DNA: TGTGCCAGCAGTGGCCGGGGGTTCCGTGGGGGCTATGGCTACACCTTC; CDR3 protein: CASSGRGFRGGYGYTF
D gene: TRBD1; clone size: .; V gene: TRBV7-8; J gene: TRBJ1-2; CDR3 DNA: TGTGCCAGCAGCTTAGGGCACAGGGGACCCAACTATGGCTACACCTTC; CDR3 protein: CASSLGHRGPNYGYTF
D gene: .; clone size: .; V gene: TRBV6-5; J gene: TRBJ1-5; CDR3 DNA: TGTGCCAGCAGGTCCAGGAAAAGCAATCAGCCCCAGCATTTT; CDR3 protein: CASRSRKSNQPQHF
D gene: TRBD1; clone size: .; V gene: TRBV28; J gene: TRBJ2-7; CDR3 DNA: TGTGCCAGCACCCCGGGACAGGGGTTATCAGTGAGGGACGAGCAGTACTTC; CDR3 protein: CASTPGQGLSVRDEQYF
D gene: TRBD2; clone size: .; V gene: TRBV3-1/TRBV3-2; J gene: TRBJ2-3; CDR3 DNA: TGTGCCAGCAGCCAAGATTGGCCTAGCGGGGGGGGCACAGATACGCAGTATTTT; CDR3 protein: CASSQDWPSGGGTDTQYF
D gene: .; clone size: .; V gene: TRBV9; J gene: TRBJ1-3; CDR3 DNA: TGTGCCAGCAGCGGCCGCCTGGGGGGAGAGGCCGGAAACACCATATATTTT; CDR3 protein: CASSGRLGGEAGNTIYF
D gene: TRBD2; clone size: .; V gene: TRBV7-7; J gene: TRBJ2-3; CDR3 DNA: TGTGCCAGCAGCCCTAGCGGGAGCACAGATACGCAGTATTTT; CDR3 protein: CASSPSGSTDTQYF
D gene: .; clone size: .; V gene: TRBV7-9; J gene: TRBJ1-1; CDR3 DNA: TGTGCCAGCAGCTCCCGGACAGTGAACACTGAAGCTTTCTTT; CDR3 protein: CASSSRTVNTEAFF
D gene: .; clone size: few; V gene: TRBV6-5; J gene: TRBJ1-1; CDR3 DNA: TGTGCCAGCAGGGGAGGGGTGGGCACTGAAGCTTTCTTT; CDR3 protein: CASRGGVGTEAFF
D gene: TRBD1; clone size: .; V gene: TRBV6-5; J gene: TRBJ1-2; CDR3 DNA: TGTGCCAGCAGTTACTCTGCGGGACAGGGAAACTATGGCTACACCTTC; CDR3 protein: CASSYSAGQGNYGYTF
D gene: TRBD1; clone size: once; V gene: TRBV2; J gene: TRBJ1-6; CDR3 DNA: TGTGCCAGCGGGGGACAGGGGGATACACCCCTCCACTTT; CDR3 protein: CASGGQGDTPLHF
D gene: .; clone size: .; V gene: TRBV28; J gene: TRBJ1-5; CDR3 DNA: TGTGCCAGCAGTTTATTAATTCAGCCCCAGCATTTT; CDR3 protein: CASSLLIQPQHF
D gene: TRBD2; clone size: .; V gene: TRBV6-2/TRBV6-3; J gene: TRBJ2-7; CDR3 DNA: TGTGCCAGCAGACCTCTCCATAGTCCGACTAGCGGAAACTACGAGCAGTACTTC; CDR3 protein: CASRPLHSPTSGNYEQYF